A single sample gave rise to the 14 T cell receptor beta chains below, sequenced in a study of blood T cells in healthy people across ages (dated by TCRdb to about 2015). Preparation of the library involved 5' RACE. Sequencing relied on an Illumina HiSeq 2500. A second PCR of about 7 to 12 cycles was performed with a sample-barcoded 5' primer and a J-beta primer mix. TCRdb ran its own pipeline on the public reads, namely fastp trimming at Q25 and MiXCR clone calling, and kept in-frame beta chains. Each entry merges the rows of one CDR3 protein and shows their most common DNA and genes. Counted in this sample were roughly 680,000 distinct CDR3 sequences; more than 40% of them appeared once. The ten biggest clones cover 25% to 35% of the sample. The source material was blood. The receptors stem from a woman in her fifties or sixties in good health.

The chain carries TRBV5-1 and TRBJ2-1; 8 nucleotides line up with TRBD2. V gave up 0 bases and J gave up 10 bases; unmatched junction bases: 9. CDR3 length equals 15 residues. Germline CDR1 reads SGHRS; CDR2 reads YFSETQ. This chain's CDR3 is CASSLGASGLAEQFF. The CDR3 nucleotides read TGCGCCAGCAGCTTGGGAGCTAGCGGGTTAGCAGAGCAGTTCTTC.

This rearrangement joins TRBV20-1 to TRBJ1-5, with TRBD1 as a possible D gene (6 bases). CDR3 length: 15 amino acids. Trimming cost V 3 bases and J 2 bases, with 14 bases left between them. CDR1 is DFQATT and CDR2 is SNEGSKA in the germline V gene (reference sequence). The CDR3 sequence: CSARGTGSGNQPQHF. As DNA, the CDR3 is TGCAGTGCTAGGGGTACAGGGTCGGGCAATCAGCCCCAGCATTTT.

CDR3 residues: CSARDLRLADTYNEQFF. In DNA, the CDR3 is TGCAGTGCTAGGGATCTCAGACTAGCGGATACCTACAATGAGCAGTTCTTC. The rearrangement joins TRBV20-1 to TRBJ2-1, with TRBD2 matching over 9 bases. This CDR3 contains 17 residues. V gave up 3 bases and J gave up 2 bases; unmatched junction bases: 11. Looked up from germline, CDR1 is DFQATT and CDR2 is SNEGSKA (reference sequence).

The chain links TRBV4-2 to TRBJ2-5; 14 bases are shared with TRBD2. CDR1 is LGHNA and CDR2 is YNFKEQ in the germline V gene. The CDR3 loop spans 17 amino acids. Germline trimming cut 0 bases from V and 11 bases from J; bases unmatched to any gene: 11. In nucleotides, the CDR3 is TGTGCCAGCAGCCAAGACTGGACTAGCGGGAGGAATAATGAGCAGTACTTC. Its translation: CASSQDWTSGRNNEQYF.

This clonotype came up a few times. The rearrangement joins TRBV30 to TRBJ2-7, with no clear D. The germline CDR1 and CDR2 sequences are GTSNPN and SVGIG (reference sequence). This CDR3 is 14 amino acids long. Trimming stripped 4 bases from V and 0 bases from J, with 13 bases between. The CDR3 protein is CAWKEVFLSYEQYF. Written as DNA, the CDR3 is TGTGCCTGGAAAGAGGTATTCCTCTCCTACGAGCAGTACTTC. Combining the CDR3 with reference TRBV30 and TRBJ2-7 gives the whole variable domain SQTIHQWPATLVQPVGSPLSLECTVEGTSNPNLYWYRQAAGRGLQLLFYSVGIGQISSEVPQNLSASRPQDRQFILSSKKLLLSDSGFYLCAWKEVFLSYEQYFGPGTRLTVT.

This clonotype showed up just once. This chain connects TRBV7-3 to TRBJ2-1; 7 bases align to TRBD2. Germline CDR1 is SGHTA and CDR2 is FQGTGA. CDR3 length equals 15 residues. V shed 2 bases, J shed 14 bases, and the junction held 15 bases outside the gene matches. The DNA for the CDR3 is TGTGCCAGCAGCTTATCGGGATGGGAGGGCCGGGTCGAGTTCTTC. It codes for CASSLSGWEGRVEFF.

The rearrangement uses TRBV19 and TRBJ1-2, with D uncertain. CDR3 size: 13 residues. CDR1 and CDR2 from the germline V gene are LNHDA and SQIVND (reference sequence). V lost 5 bases to trimming and J lost 5 bases, with 12 bases between them. CDR3 DNA sequence: TGTGCCAGTAGTCTCCACGACCTATATGGCTACACCTTC. Amino acid sequence: CASSLHDLYGYTF.

The chain carries TRBV12-3 or TRBV12-4 and TRBJ1-5; possible D gene TRBD1, 5 bases. V was pared by 11 bases and J by 5 bases, with 19 bases between. The CDR3 is 14 residues long. The CDR3 is CAGNLRGYDQPQHF. The CDR3 DNA reads TGTGCCGGCAACTTAAGGGGTTATGATCAGCCCCAGCATTTT.

As for this clonotype: At one of its ends the junction is not consistent with the germline gene, which may arise from a read error. The chain uses TRBV20-1 and TRBJ2-5, with D possibly matching TRBD2 (6 bases). The CDR3 loop spans 13 amino acids. Germline V gene lookup returns CDR1 DFQATT and CDR2 SNEGSKA (reference sequence). CDR3 coding DNA: TGCAGTACTAGCCCCGGGGGCCAAGAGACCCAGTACTTC. The encoded protein is CSTSPGGQETQYF.

The chain uses TRBV20-1 and TRBJ2-1; 11 bases align to TRBD2. The J call is in doubt because the DNA end fits TRBJ2-7 better. Germline CDR1 reads DFQATT; CDR2 reads SNEGSKA (reference sequence). This CDR3 has 18 amino acids. The DNA for the CDR3 is TGCAGTGCAAACCATAGGGGGCTACTAGCGGGGGACTACAATGAGCAGTACTTC. As protein: CSANHRGLLAGDYNEQYF.

The chain uses TRBV5-1 and TRBJ2-2; D remains unclear. The ends were cut back, 4 bases at V and 5 bases at J, with 9 bases in the middle. The V gene's germline CDR1 is SGHRS and CDR2 YFSETQ. The CDR3 extends over 13 amino acids. This CDR3 reads CASSPKTTGELFF. The CDR3 DNA reads TGCGCCAGCAGCCCCAAAACTACCGGGGAGCTGTTTTTT.

This chain connects TRBV7-2 to TRBJ1-2; 8 nucleotides line up with TRBD1. Germline V CDR1 and CDR2: SGHTA, FQGNSA. V lost 6 bases to trimming and J lost 4 bases; unmatched junction nucleotides: 7. The CDR3 length is 14 residues. The DNA for the CDR3 is TGTGCCAGCAGACAGACAGGGGTGGTCTATGGCTACACCTTC. Amino acids: CASRQTGVVYGYTF.

This clonotype was picked up a small number of times. V usage is TRBV29-1 and J usage is TRBJ2-3; D remains ambiguous. Trimming cost V 3 bases and J 4 bases, with 11 bases left between them. In germline, CDR1 is SQVTM, CDR2 ANQGSEA. The CDR3 spans 13 residues. The CDR3 region has the DNA TGCAGCGTTGAGGGTAGGGTTGCAGATACGCAGTATTTT. Translated: CSVEGRVADTQYF.

This clonotype occurred a few times. The CDR3 sequence: CSARPGTGYGYTF. CDR3 DNA: TGCAGTGCTAGACCCGGGACGGGCTATGGCTACACCTTC. The rearrangement links TRBV20-1 to TRBJ1-2, with D possibly being TRBD1 (5 bases). The V end was cut by 2 bases, the J end by 4 bases, with 11 bases between. Germline CDR1 and CDR2: DFQATT and SNEGSKA (reference sequence). The CDR3 loop spans 13 amino acids.